This T cell receptor (beta chain) is from a study of cytomegalovirus exposure and HLA in healthy donors. Study at large: Later analysis reported that the roughly 110 validation repertoires shared the platform of the roughly 680 first-cohort repertoires.

The donors were part of the validation cohort of 120 subjects. That cohort was separate from the first cohort, which comprised 550 to 750 subjects. The CDR3 contains 16 residues. The germline V gene encodes CDR1 SGHDT and CDR2 YYEEEE. J gave up 5 bases and V 4 bases, and 10 bases lay outside the gene matches. Study-level results: The authors confirmed in vitro that a few CMV-associated chains were specific for CMV antigens.

Only in-frame clones appear in the TCRdb table, and some are missing; sequencing was by immunoSEQ multiplex PCR. The table has about 56,000 clones, roughly nine tenths seen once; the top ten hold about 1%. Note on this clone: Its specificity is unknown.

The chain couples TRBV5-6 to TRBJ2-5, with 11 positions matching TRBD2. Specimen: PBMCs. The source is a man aged 18 to 29 in good health and CMV-seronegative. CDR3 protein: CASSLPTSGRMETQYF. The CDR3, as DNA: TGTGCCAGCAGCCTTCCCACTAGCGGGAGAATGGAGACCCAGTACTTC.